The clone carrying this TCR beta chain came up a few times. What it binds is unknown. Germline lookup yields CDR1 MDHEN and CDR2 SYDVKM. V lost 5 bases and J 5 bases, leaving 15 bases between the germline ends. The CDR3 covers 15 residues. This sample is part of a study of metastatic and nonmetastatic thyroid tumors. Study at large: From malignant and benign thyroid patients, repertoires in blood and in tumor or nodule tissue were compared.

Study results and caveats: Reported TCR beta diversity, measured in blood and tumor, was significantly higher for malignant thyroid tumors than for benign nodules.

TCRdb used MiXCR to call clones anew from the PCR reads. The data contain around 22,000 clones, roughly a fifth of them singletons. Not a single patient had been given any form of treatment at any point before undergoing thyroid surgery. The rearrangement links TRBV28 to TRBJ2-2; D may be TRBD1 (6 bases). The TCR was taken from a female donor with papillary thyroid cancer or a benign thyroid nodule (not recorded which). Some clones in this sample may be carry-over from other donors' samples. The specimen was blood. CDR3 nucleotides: TGTGCCAGCAGTCCTAACAGGGTTGGGACCGGGGAGCTGTTTTTT. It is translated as CASSPNRVGTGELFF.